A selection of T cell receptor beta chains follows, all from one sample in a study of T cell repertoires in cytomegalovirus infection. From the reads, TCRdb called clonotypes with MiXCR, one entry per CDR3 protein. The sample lists about 310,000 distinct CDR3 sequences, 9.6% occurring once. Sequencing was carried out using PBMCs. These receptors came from a human donor in good health (CMV status not recorded). Some clones in this sample may be carry-over from other donors' samples. The CDR3 runs from the conserved cysteine through the conserved F or W. Fields, in order: clone size, D gene, V gene, J gene, CDR3 protein, CDR3 DNA. D genes are given only for firm matches. Size is stated for part of the rows, as once, few or many counts, or as a class when the clone is expanded.

>many|.|TRBV5-4|TRBJ2-3
CASSLGGDPTTDTQYF
TGTGCCAGCAGCTTGGGGGGGGACCCAACCACAGATACGCAGTATTTT
>many|.|TRBV7-2|TRBJ2-5
CASSLAPPRETQYF
TGTGCCAGCAGCTTAGCCCCGCCGAGGGAGACCCAGTACTTC
>many|TRBD1|TRBV28|TRBJ1-6
CASSRGQVYNSPLHF
TGTGCCAGCAGTCGAGGACAGGTTTATAATTCACCCCTCCACTTT
>few|.|TRBV9|TRBJ1-6
CASSVADNSPLHF
TGTGCCAGCAGCGTAGCCGATAATTCACCCCTCCACTTT
>.|.|TRBV2|TRBJ1-5
CASSAQSQGGQPQHF
TGTGCCAGCAGCGCCCAATCACAGGGTGGACAGCCCCAGCATTTT
>many|.|TRBV7-8|TRBJ2-3
CASSPRGVGGTDTQYF
TGTGCCAGCAGCCCGAGGGGGGTTGGGGGCACAGATACGCAGTATTTT
>many|.|TRBV11-3|TRBJ2-1
CASSHRLSSYNEQFF
TGTGCCAGCAGCCACAGGCTTAGCTCCTACAATGAGCAGTTCTTC
>few|.|TRBV6-5|TRBJ1-2
CASSYSLAASYGLVGYTF
TGTGCCAGCAGTTACTCGCTTGCAGCCTCATACGGACTTGTGGGCTACACCTTC
>many|TRBD2|TRBV29-1|TRBJ2-1
CSVEGGLAGTQTYNEQFF
TGCAGCGTTGAAGGTGGCCTAGCGGGGACTCAAACCTACAATGAGCAGTTCTTC
>many|.|TRBV6-1|TRBJ2-3
CASRDSGADTQYF
TGTGCCAGCAGAGACTCGGGGGCAGATACGCAGTATTTT
>few|.|TRBV5-6|TRBJ2-2
CASSFAYTGELFF
TGTGCCAGCAGCTTCGCATACACCGGGGAGCTGTTTTTT
>.|.|TRBV19|TRBJ2-1
CASSPGQRGNEQFF
TGTGCCAGCTCCCCGGGACAGCGGGGGAATGAGCAGTTCTTC
>.|TRBD1|TRBV2|TRBJ2-7
CASVGTGRAYEQYF
TGTGCCAGCGTAGGGACAGGGAGAGCCTACGAGCAGTACTTC
>few|TRBD2|TRBV28|TRBJ2-3
CASSFGGAKDTQYF
TGTGCCAGCAGTTTCGGGGGGGCAAAAGATACGCAGTATTTT
>many|TRBD2|TRBV20-1|TRBJ2-5
CSARTASGSGETQYF
TGCAGTGCTAGAACGGCTAGCGGGAGCGGGGAGACCCAGTACTTC
>few|.|TRBV20-1|TRBJ2-2
CSTILDSSHGSGELFF
TGCAGTACGATTTTGGACTCCAGTCATGGGTCCGGGGAGCTGTTTTTT
>few|TRBD2|TRBV20-1|TRBJ2-2
CSARDLSTSGDTGELFF
TGCAGTGCTAGAGATTTATCGACTAGCGGGGACACCGGGGAGCTGTTTTTT
>many|TRBD1|TRBV11-2|TRBJ1-2
CASSFVQGNYGYTF
TGTGCCAGCAGCTTCGTACAGGGGAACTATGGCTACACCTTC
>few|.|TRBV25-1|TRBJ1-4
CASSGRGKLFF
TGTGCCAGCAGTGGGAGGGGAAAGCTGTTTTTT
>few|.|TRBV2|TRBJ1-4
CASSEMGQPPNEKLFF
TGTGCCAGCAGTGAAATGGGACAACCGCCTAATGAAAAACTGTTTTTT
>many|TRBD1|TRBV7-6|TRBJ2-1
CASHPGTGTNEQFF
TGTGCCAGCCACCCCGGGACAGGGACCAATGAGCAGTTCTTC
>.|TRBD1|TRBV28|TRBJ2-7
CATFRGTGTFGEQYF
TGTGCCACCTTTAGGGGGACAGGGACCTTTGGCGAGCAGTACTTC
>many|.|TRBV19|TRBJ1-1
CASSIQGYTEAFF
TGTGCCAGTAGTATCCAGGGGTACACTGAAGCTTTCTTT
>many|.|TRBV15|TRBJ2-6
CATREYSGANVLTF
TGTGCCACCCGTGAATACTCTGGGGCCAACGTCCTGACTTTC
>many|.|TRBV6-5|TRBJ1-1
CASSYSGRGTNTEAFF
TGTGCCAGCAGTTACTCAGGCAGGGGCACGAACACTGAAGCTTTCTTT
>many|TRBD1|TRBV28|TRBJ1-6
CASSTPGTGESPLHF
TGTGCCAGCAGTACTCCCGGGACAGGGGAATCACCCCTCCACTTT
>many|.|TRBV14|TRBJ1-6
CASSQETGAFNSPLHF
TGTGCCAGCAGCCAAGAAACGGGAGCATTTAATTCACCCCTCCACTTT
>many|.|TRBV9|TRBJ2-6
CASSVDLGANVLTF
TGTGCCAGCAGCGTAGATCTTGGGGCCAACGTCCTGACTTTC
>few|.|TRBV28|TRBJ1-1
CASNRDFTEAFF
TGTGCCAGCAACAGGGATTTCACTGAAGCTTTCTTT
>.|.|TRBV5-1|TRBJ1-6
CASSFTGKGSPLHF
TGCGCCAGCAGCTTTACAGGGAAGGGTTCACCCCTCCACTTT
>many|TRBD1|TRBV7-8|TRBJ1-5
CASSSDRGNQPQHF
TGTGCCAGCAGCTCGGACAGGGGAAATCAGCCCCAGCATTTT
>few|.|TRBV7-9|TRBJ1-1
CASSSDRTEAFF
TGTGCCAGCAGCTCCGACAGGACTGAAGCTTTCTTT
>.|TRBD2|TRBV20-1|TRBJ2-5
CTLTSGGPETQYF
TGCACCCTGACTAGCGGGGGGCCCGAGACCCAGTACTTC
>many|.|TRBV19|TRBJ1-2
CASSPDSGAYGYTF
TGTGCCAGTAGCCCGGACTCTGGGGCCTATGGCTACACCTTC
>.|TRBD2|TRBV5-6|TRBJ2-1
CASSQGLRGSNEQFF
TGTGCCAGCAGCCAGGGACTACGCGGGTCCAATGAGCAGTTCTTC
>many|.|TRBV11-3|TRBJ1-1
CASSSSDRNTEAFF
TGTGCCAGCAGCTCGAGTGACCGGAACACTGAAGCTTTCTTT
>many|.|TRBV29-1|TRBJ1-5
CSAGRVSYDSNQPQHF
TGCAGCGCCGGCCGGGTTAGTTACGATAGCAATCAGCCCCAGCATTTT
>many|TRBD2|TRBV7-6|TRBJ2-2
CASSILAGGPKTGELFF
TGTGCCAGCAGTATACTAGCGGGGGGGCCGAAGACCGGGGAGCTGTTTTTT
>many|.|TRBV28|TRBJ2-1
CASSLPGSYNEQFF
TGTGCCAGCAGCTTGCCAGGGAGTTACAATGAGCAGTTCTTC
>many|.|TRBV12-3/TRBV12-4|TRBJ1-6
CASSKPGRNSPLHF
TGTGCCAGCAGTAAACCGGGACGGAATTCACCCCTCCACTTT
>many|.|TRBV4-1|TRBJ2-1
CASSQATGPSNEQFF
TGCGCCAGCAGCCAGGCGACGGGGCCAAGCAATGAGCAGTTCTTC
>few|.|TRBV28|TRBJ2-2
CASSLSGVGGELFF
TGTGCCAGCAGTTTATCTGGGGTCGGCGGGGAGCTGTTTTTT
>few|.|TRBV5-1|TRBJ2-7
CASSLDAASSYEQYF
TGCGCCAGCAGCTTAGACGCAGCAAGCTCCTACGAGCAGTACTTC
>many|TRBD2|TRBV28|TRBJ2-5
CASSLTGGLYQETQYF
TGTGCCAGCAGTTTGACGGGGGGACTGTACCAAGAGACCCAGTACTTC
>many|TRBD1|TRBV5-8|TRBJ1-5
CASSLEGQGHQPQHF
TGTGCCAGCAGCTTGGAAGGACAGGGTCATCAGCCCCAGCATTTT
>.|.|TRBV20-1|TRBJ1-1
CSARETRLGTEAFF
TGCAGTGCTAGAGAGACACGGCTCGGGACTGAAGCTTTCTTT